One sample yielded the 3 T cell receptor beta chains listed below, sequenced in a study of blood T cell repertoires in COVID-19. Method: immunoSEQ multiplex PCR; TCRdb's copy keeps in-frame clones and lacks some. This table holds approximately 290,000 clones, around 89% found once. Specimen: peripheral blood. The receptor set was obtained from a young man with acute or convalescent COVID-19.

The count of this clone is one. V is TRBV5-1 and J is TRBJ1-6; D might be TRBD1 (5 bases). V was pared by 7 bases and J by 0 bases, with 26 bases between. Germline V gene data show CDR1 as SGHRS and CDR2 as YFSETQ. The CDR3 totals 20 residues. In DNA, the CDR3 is TGCGCCAGCTCCGACCGCCCCGGGACTCTGTCCAGCTCCTATAATTCACCCCTCCACTTT. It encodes CASSDRPGTLSSSYNSPLHF.

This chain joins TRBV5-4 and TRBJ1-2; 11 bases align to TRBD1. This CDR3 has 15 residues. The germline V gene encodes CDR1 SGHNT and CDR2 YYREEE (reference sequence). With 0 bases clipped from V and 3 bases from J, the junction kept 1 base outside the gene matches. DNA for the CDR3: TGTGCCAGCAGCTTGGGGACAGGGGGCTACTATGGCTACACCTTC. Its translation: CASSLGTGGYYGYTF.

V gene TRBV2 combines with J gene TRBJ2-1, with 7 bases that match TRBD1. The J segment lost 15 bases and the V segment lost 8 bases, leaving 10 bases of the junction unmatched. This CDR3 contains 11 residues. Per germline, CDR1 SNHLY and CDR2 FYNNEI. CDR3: CASRGNRGLFF. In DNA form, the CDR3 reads TGTGCCAGCCGAGGGAACAGGGGCCTGTTCTTC.